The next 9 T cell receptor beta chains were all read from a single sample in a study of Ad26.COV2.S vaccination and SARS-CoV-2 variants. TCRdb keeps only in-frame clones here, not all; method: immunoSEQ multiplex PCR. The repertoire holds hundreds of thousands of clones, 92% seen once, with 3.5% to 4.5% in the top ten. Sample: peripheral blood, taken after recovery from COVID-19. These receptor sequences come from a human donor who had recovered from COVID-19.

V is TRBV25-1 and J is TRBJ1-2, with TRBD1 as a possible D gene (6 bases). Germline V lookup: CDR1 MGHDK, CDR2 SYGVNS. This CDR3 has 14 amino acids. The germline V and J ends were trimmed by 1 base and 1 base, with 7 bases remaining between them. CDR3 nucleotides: TGTGCCAGCAGTGAATCAGGGGATAACTATGGCTACACCTTC. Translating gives CASSESGDNYGYTF.

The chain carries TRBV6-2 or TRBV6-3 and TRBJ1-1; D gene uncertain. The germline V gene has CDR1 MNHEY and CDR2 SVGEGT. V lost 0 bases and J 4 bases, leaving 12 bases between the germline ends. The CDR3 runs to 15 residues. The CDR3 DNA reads TGTGCCAGCAGTTACTCCCAGCCGTACCGCACTGAAGCTTTCTTT. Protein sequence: CASSYSQPYRTEAFF.

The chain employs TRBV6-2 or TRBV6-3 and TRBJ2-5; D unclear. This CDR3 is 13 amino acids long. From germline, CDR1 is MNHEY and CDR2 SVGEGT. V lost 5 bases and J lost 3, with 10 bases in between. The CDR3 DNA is TGTGCCAGCAGTCGAGGACCTGAAGAGACCCAGTACTTC. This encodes CASSRGPEETQYF.

The CDR3 spells CASSPRDRVLAYEQYF. The CDR3 nucleotides are TGTGCCAGCAGCCCCAGAGACAGGGTCTTGGCCTACGAGCAGTACTTC. The chain recombines TRBV7-2 with TRBJ2-7; 7 bases are a match to TRBD1. CDR1 and CDR2 (germline): SGHTA, FQGNSA. This CDR3 contains 16 residues. Losses at the gene ends were 5 bases for V and 2 bases for J; bases not matched to a gene: 12.

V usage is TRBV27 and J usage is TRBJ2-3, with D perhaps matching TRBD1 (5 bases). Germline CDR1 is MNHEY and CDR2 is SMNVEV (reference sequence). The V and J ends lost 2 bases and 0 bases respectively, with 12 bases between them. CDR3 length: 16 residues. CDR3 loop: CASSLRGRRSTDTQYF. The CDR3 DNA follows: TGTGCCAGCAGTTTAAGGGGCAGGCGGAGCACAGATACGCAGTATTTT.

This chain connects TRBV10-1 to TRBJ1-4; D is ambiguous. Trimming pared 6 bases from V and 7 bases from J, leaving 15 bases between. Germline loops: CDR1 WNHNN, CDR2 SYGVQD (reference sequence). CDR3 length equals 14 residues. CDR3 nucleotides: TGCGCCAGCAGCCCGGACGGCGGTAGTGAAAAACTGTTTTTT. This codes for CASSPDGGSEKLFF.

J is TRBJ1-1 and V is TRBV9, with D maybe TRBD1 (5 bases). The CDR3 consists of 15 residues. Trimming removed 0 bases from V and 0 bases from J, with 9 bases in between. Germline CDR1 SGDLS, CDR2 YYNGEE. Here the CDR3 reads CASSVGGALNTEAFF. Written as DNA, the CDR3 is TGTGCCAGCAGCGTAGGTGGGGCCTTGAACACTGAAGCTTTCTTT.

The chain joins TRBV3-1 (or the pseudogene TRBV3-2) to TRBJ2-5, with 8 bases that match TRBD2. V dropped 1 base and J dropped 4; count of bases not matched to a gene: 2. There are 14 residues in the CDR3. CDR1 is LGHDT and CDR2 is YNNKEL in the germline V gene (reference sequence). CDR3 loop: CASSQAGGVETQYF. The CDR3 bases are TGTGCCAGCAGCCAAGCGGGGGGGGTAGAGACCCAGTACTTC.

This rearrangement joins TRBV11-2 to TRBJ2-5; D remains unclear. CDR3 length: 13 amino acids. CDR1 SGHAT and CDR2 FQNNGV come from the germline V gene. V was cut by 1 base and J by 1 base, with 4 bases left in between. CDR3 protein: CASSLGFQETQYF. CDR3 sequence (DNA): TGTGCCAGCAGCTTAGGTTTCCAAGAGACCCAGTACTTC.